The 31 T cell receptor beta chains presented below share a single source sample, sequenced in a study of blood T cell repertoires in COVID-19. TCRdb keeps only in-frame clones here, not all; method: immunoSEQ multiplex PCR. The sample has roughly 300,000 clones; 89% are singletons. The sequenced sample consisted of peripheral blood. The receptors were gathered from a man aged 18 to 29 who had recovered from COVID-19.

The rearrangement joins TRBV10-2 to TRBJ1-4, with D maybe TRBD1 (5 bases). Germline CDR1 WSHSY, CDR2 SAAADI. The CDR3 is made up of 15 amino acids. V shed 3 bases and J shed 8 bases, with 16 bases lying between them. The CDR3 DNA sequence: TGCGCCAGCAGTGATCTCCCGGGGGGGGAAGAAAAACTGTTTTTT. It specifies CASSDLPGGEEKLFF.

Here the CDR3 DNA reads TGTGCCACCAGTTCGGCGGGAGAGGTCGATGAGCAGTTCTTC. Protein: CATSSAGEVDEQFF. V gene TRBV24-1 combines with J gene TRBJ2-1; 7 bases match TRBD2. This CDR3 has 14 amino acids. With 6 bases clipped from V and 8 bases from J, the junction kept 9 bases outside the gene matches. Germline V gives CDR1 KGHDR, CDR2 SFDVKD.

This clone showed up just once. The rearrangement uses TRBV10-3 and TRBJ2-7; D perhaps matches TRBD1 (5 bases). Germline CDR1 ENHRY, CDR2 SYGVKD. V was clipped by 0 bases and J by 2 bases, with 14 bases between them. The CDR3 totals 16 residues. The CDR3 nucleotides are TGTGCCATCAGTGAGTCGACAGCTCCTATACCCTACGAGCAGTACTTC. Protein sequence: CAISESTAPIPYEQYF.

The V gene is TRBV16, the J gene TRBJ1-1; possible D gene TRBD1, 5 bases. V was pared by 1 base and J by 4 bases, with 10 bases between. The CDR3 totals 14 residues. CDR1 and CDR2 (germline): KGHSY, FQNENV. This CDR3 is CASSQWGGSTEAFF. Here the CDR3 DNA reads TGTGCCAGCAGCCAATGGGGGGGGAGCACTGAAGCTTTCTTT.

The chain has TRBV5-6 and TRBJ1-6; D unresolved. The CDR3 loop spans 14 amino acids. Trimming stripped 0 bases from V and 14 bases from J, with 15 bases between. Germline CDR1 SGHDT, CDR2 YYEEEE. CDR3 residues: CASSLGWSNTALHF. In nucleotides, the CDR3 is TGTGCCAGCAGCTTGGGGTGGAGCAATACGGCCCTCCACTTT.

V is TRBV14 and J is TRBJ2-3; 8 nucleotides agree with TRBD1. CDR3 length: 16 amino acids. V shed 2 bases, J shed 2 bases, and the junction held 6 bases outside the gene matches. Germline V lookup: CDR1 SGHDN, CDR2 FVKESK. Here the CDR3 DNA reads TGTGCCAGCAGCCAAACTCGGACAGGGCCCACAGATACGCAGTATTTT. Its translation: CASSQTRTGPTDTQYF.

The chain combines TRBV3-1 (or the pseudogene TRBV3-2) with TRBJ2-2, with TRBD2 as a possible D gene (5 bases). In germline, CDR1 is LGHDT, CDR2 YNNKEL (reference sequence). V lost 7 bases, J lost 4 bases, and 13 bases lay in between. The CDR3 spans 14 residues. The CDR3 protein is CASTPGYGTGELFF. The CDR3 nucleotides are TGTGCCAGCACCCCGGGGTACGGCACCGGGGAGCTGTTTTTT.

This sequence joins TRBV7-9 and TRBJ2-7, with 7 bases lining up with TRBD2. This CDR3 has 16 residues. Germline V CDR1 and CDR2: SEHNR, FQNEAQ (reference sequence). J gave up 4 bases and V 1 base, and 10 bases lay outside the gene matches. The CDR3 nucleotides are TGTGCCAGCAGCTTAGGCTTGGGCGGGAGCCAGTACGAGCAGTACTTC. This sequence encodes CASSLGLGGSQYEQYF.

This chain links TRBV4-1 with TRBJ1-1, with D unclear. The germline gives CDR1 MGHRA, CDR2 YSYEKL. V lost 1 base and J lost 0, with 6 bases in between. The CDR3 is made up of 14 amino acids. The CDR3 nucleotides read TGCGCCAGCAGCCAAGTGCGCATGAACACTGAAGCTTTCTTT. Its protein product is CASSQVRMNTEAFF.

V gene TRBV7-2 combines with J gene TRBJ2-7; TRBD1 is a possible D gene (5 bases). This CDR3 comprises 13 residues. Deletions cut 6 bases from V and 0 bases from J, with 9 bases between. Looked up from germline, CDR1 is SGHTA and CDR2 is FQGNSA. The CDR3 is CASSYQGSYEQYF. Here the CDR3 DNA reads TGTGCCAGCAGTTATCAGGGCTCCTACGAGCAGTACTTC.

This chain links TRBV27 with TRBJ2-1, with 9 positions matching TRBD2. This CDR3 spans 16 amino acids. Germline V gives CDR1 MNHEY, CDR2 SMNVEV (reference sequence). V lost 6 bases and J lost 2; bases outside the gene matches: 8. The CDR3 region is CASRGGGTSPYNEQFF. CDR3 DNA sequence: TGTGCCAGCAGGGGGGGTGGGACTAGCCCCTACAATGAGCAGTTCTTC.

The CDR3 region is CASRASGGTGELFF. CDR3 DNA: TGTGCCAGCAGGGCTAGCGGGGGCACCGGGGAGCTGTTTTTT. This sequence joins TRBV9 and TRBJ2-2; TRBD2 agrees at 10 bases. V shed 5 bases, J shed 4 bases, and the junction held 2 bases outside the gene matches. The CDR3 is 14 residues long. CDR1 and CDR2 (germline): SGDLS, YYNGEE.

About this clone: This specimen includes other DNA sequences encoding the same CDR3. The rearrangement links TRBV9 to TRBJ2-1, with 9 bases matching TRBD1. V lost 2 bases, J lost 4 bases, and 4 bases stayed unmatched. Germline V gene sequence: CDR1 SGDLS, CDR2 YYNGEE. The CDR3 contains 15 residues. CDR3 sequence (DNA): TGTGCCAGCAGCGTGTCCGGGACAGGGTACAATGAGCAGTTCTTC. This gives the protein CASSVSGTGYNEQFF. The complete variable domain, with remaining parts taken from reference TRBV9 and TRBJ2-1, reads DSGVTQTPKHLITATGQRVTLRCSPRSGDLSVYWYQQSLDQGLQFLIQYYNGEERAKGNILERFSAQQFPDLHSELNLSSLELGDSALYFCASSVSGTGYNEQFFGPGTRLTVL.

The chain employs TRBV20-1 and TRBJ1-1; tentatively, D is TRBD1 (6 bases). CDR1 is DFQATT and CDR2 is SNEGSKA in the germline V gene (reference sequence). The CDR3 extends over 11 amino acids. Trimming cost V 5 bases and J 10 bases, with 14 bases left between them. The CDR3 coding sequence is TGCAGTGCTTCCCGACAGGCAAGAGCTTTCTTT. Protein: CSASRQARAFF.

This chain links TRBV4-1 with TRBJ1-1; the match to TRBD1 covers 9 bases. The CDR3 totals 16 residues. The junction had 6 bases not matched to a gene; V was cut back by 4 bases and J by 0 bases. Germline values: CDR1 MGHRA, CDR2 YSYEKL. The CDR3 nucleotides read TGCGCCAGCAGCCCCGGACAGGGGTATATGAACACTGAAGCTTTCTTT. This codes for CASSPGQGYMNTEAFF.

The table lists this clone with a few counts. The V and J genes are TRBV9 and TRBJ1-3, with D perhaps matching TRBD1 (5 bases). This CDR3 comprises 12 residues. Germline V gene data show CDR1 as SGDLS and CDR2 as YYNGEE. The ends were cut back, 6 bases at V and 10 bases at J, with 14 bases in the middle. The CDR3 loop is CASMGGRGTIYF. The CDR3, as DNA: TGTGCCAGCATGGGGGGTCGCGGGACCATATATTTT.

The J gene is TRBJ1-6, the V gene TRBV19; perhaps TRBD1 as D (5 bases). The CDR3 is 16 amino acids. The ends were cut back, 7 bases at V and 7 bases at J, with 20 bases in the middle. Germline V gene data show CDR1 as LNHDA and CDR2 as SQIVND (reference sequence). Here the CDR3 DNA reads TGTGCCAGTAACCCCGGGGGAGGGTGGGTGAATTCACCCCTCCACTTT. This sequence encodes CASNPGGGWVNSPLHF.

This sequence joins TRBV29-1 and TRBJ2-3, with a tentative D call TRBD2 (6 bases). The CDR3 loop spans 17 amino acids. The ends were cut back, 4 bases at V and 2 bases at J, with 22 bases in the middle. CDR1 and CDR2 from the germline V gene are SQVTM and ANQGSEA. The CDR3 region has the DNA TGCAGCGTTGTGGGTTCGACTAGTCCTCAAGACACAGATACGCAGTATTTT. Protein product: CSVVGSTSPQDTDTQYF.

DNA for the CDR3: TGTGCCAGCAGCGCCACTTACGAGCAGTACTTC. It translates to CASSATYEQYF. This sequence joins TRBV2 and TRBJ2-7; unclear D gene. V gave up 6 bases and J gave up 4 bases, with 7 bases separating them. This CDR3 has 11 amino acids. Germline values: CDR1 SNHLY, CDR2 FYNNEI.

V and J are TRBV19 and TRBJ2-7; D is possibly TRBD2 (5 bases). The germline gives CDR1 LNHDA, CDR2 SQIVND (reference sequence). The CDR3 runs to 15 residues. Trimming took off 5 bases at V and 5 bases at J, with 19 bases between the two ends. The CDR3 is CASSSWEAEAHEQYF. DNA for the CDR3: TGTGCCAGTAGTTCCTGGGAAGCGGAGGCACACGAGCAGTACTTC.

V is TRBV2 and J is TRBJ2-5, with 7 bases that match TRBD1. Looked up from germline, CDR1 is SNHLY and CDR2 is FYNNEI. Trimming took 4 bases from V and 5 from J; bases not matched to a gene: 10. This CDR3 spans 15 amino acids. As DNA, the CDR3 is TGTGCCAGCAGTGGACAGGGACAGCGACCGGAGACCCAGTACTTC. Translating it yields CASSGQGQRPETQYF. Variable domain in full (rest from reference TRBV2 and TRBJ2-5): EPEVTQTPSHQVTQMGQEVILRCVPISNHLYFYWYRQILGQKVEFLVSFYNNEISEKSEIFDDQFSVERPDGSNFTLKIRSTKLEDSAMYFCASSGQGQRPETQYFGPGTRLLVL.

The chain recombines TRBV6-1 with TRBJ1-2; 7 positions agree with TRBD1. V gave up 3 bases and J gave up 1 base; unmatched junction bases: 11. Germline V lookup: CDR1 MNHNS, CDR2 SASEGT. The CDR3 extends over 17 amino acids. CDR3 nucleotide sequence: TGTGCCAGCAGTGATTGGGGACAGAGTCTCCTTAACTATGGCTACACCTTC. It is translated as CASSDWGQSLLNYGYTF.

The chain carries TRBV27 and TRBJ2-5; 7 positions agree with TRBD1. CDR1 and CDR2 from the germline V gene are MNHEY and SMNVEV (reference sequence). Trimming cost V 11 bases and J 5 bases; bases outside gene matches: 17. The CDR3 spans 15 residues. CDR3 protein: CAYHDRVLVGETQYF. In nucleotides, the CDR3 is TGTGCCTACCATGACAGGGTATTAGTTGGGGAGACCCAGTACTTC.

The chain combines TRBV27 with TRBJ1-3; no reliable D call. The CDR3 totals 14 residues. Per germline, CDR1 MNHEY and CDR2 SMNVEV (reference sequence). V lost 0 bases, J lost 3 bases, and 6 bases lay in between. CDR3: CASSLSGIGNTIYF. CDR3 DNA sequence: TGTGCCAGCAGTTTATCCGGGATTGGAAACACCATATATTTT.

This clone appeared a single time. CDR3 loop: CASSLEQGNTEAFF. The CDR3, as DNA: TGTGCCAGCAGCCTAGAACAGGGGAACACTGAAGCTTTCTTT. The V gene is TRBV7-9, the J gene TRBJ1-1; D might be TRBD1 (6 bases). The CDR3 extends over 14 amino acids. Trimming stripped 5 bases from V and 1 base from J, with 11 bases between. CDR1 and CDR2 (germline): SEHNR, FQNEAQ (reference sequence).

The chain has TRBV29-1 and TRBJ1-1; 9 bases fit TRBD1. This CDR3 contains 14 residues. J lost 1 base, V lost 6 bases, and 6 bases had no gene match. The germline CDR1 and CDR2 sequences are SQVTM and ANQGSEA. The CDR3 bases are TGCAGCGTGCGCCTACAGGGGGCGAACACTGAAGCTTTCTTT. Its translation: CSVRLQGANTEAFF.

The rearrangement uses TRBV15 and TRBJ2-7; 7 bases map to TRBD2. The CDR3 has 15 amino acids. V lost 5 bases and J lost 4; bases outside the gene matches: 11. Germline loops: CDR1 LNHNV, CDR2 YYDKDF (reference sequence). The CDR3 DNA reads TGTGCCACCAGCCCCGGGGGGACCCTCCTTTACGAGCAGTACTTC. It yields the protein CATSPGGTLLYEQYF.

The chain combines TRBV6-5 with TRBJ2-1; TRBD2 agrees at 7 bases. Germline values: CDR1 MNHEY, CDR2 SVGAGI. This CDR3 spans 14 amino acids. Trimming took 7 bases from V and 6 from J; bases not matched to a gene: 9. CDR3 in amino acids: CASTPRGFVNEQFF. DNA for the CDR3: TGTGCCAGCACCCCGCGGGGGTTCGTCAATGAGCAGTTCTTC.

This clone was detected once. Mismatch with germline at one junction end may stem from a read error. The chain couples TRBV5-4 to TRBJ1-4; 10 positions agree with TRBD1. The length of the CDR3 is 15 residues. Germline V gene data show CDR1 as SGHNT and CDR2 as YYREEE (reference sequence). The CDR3 nucleotides read TGTGCCAGCAGCGGGGGACAGGGGAGGAATGACAAACTGTTTTTT. Its protein product is CASSGGQGRNDKLFF.

This chain connects TRBV30 to TRBJ1-5, with 8 positions matching TRBD1. The CDR3 contains 13 residues. V trimming: 1 base; J trimming: 4 bases; junction bases outside the gene matches: 0. Germline CDR1 reads GTSNPN; CDR2 reads SVGIG (reference sequence). CDR3 in DNA: TGTGCCTGGAGTGGACAGGGGAATCAGCCCCAGCATTTT. As protein: CAWSGQGNQPQHF.

J is TRBJ2-5 and V is TRBV29-1; maybe TRBD1 (6 bases). With 3 bases removed from V and 1 base from J, the gap between germline ends came to 18 bases. The CDR3 contains 16 residues. The germline V gene has CDR1 SQVTM and CDR2 ANQGSEA. CDR3 amino acids: CSVESYTGQPQETQYF. The CDR3 nucleotides read TGCAGCGTTGAGAGTTACACCGGACAGCCCCAAGAGACCCAGTACTTC.